This T cell receptor beta chain emerged from a study of T cell clonotyping in hematopoietic cell transplantation. This CDR3 region has 13 residues. V shed 0 bases and J shed 4 bases, with 5 bases lying between them. Germline assignment: CDR1 MNHEY and CDR2 SVGAGI. The method was immunoSEQ multiplex PCR; TCRdb's version includes in-frame clones alone and lacks a portion of them. Among 7,000 to 8,500 clones listed, 88% were seen once. The TCR was taken from a male patient younger than 30 who had an allogeneic stem cell transplant from a related donor, so the T cells may come from the graft donor. Some clones in this sample may be carry-over from other donors' samples. The material was PBMCs, obtained 100 days after allogeneic stem cell transplant. This chain links TRBV6-5 with TRBJ2-3; D is possibly TRBD2 (5 bases). The CDR3 sequence is CASSYSGADTQYF. The CDR3 DNA sequence: TGTGCCAGCAGTTACTCCGGGGCAGATACGCAGTATTTT.